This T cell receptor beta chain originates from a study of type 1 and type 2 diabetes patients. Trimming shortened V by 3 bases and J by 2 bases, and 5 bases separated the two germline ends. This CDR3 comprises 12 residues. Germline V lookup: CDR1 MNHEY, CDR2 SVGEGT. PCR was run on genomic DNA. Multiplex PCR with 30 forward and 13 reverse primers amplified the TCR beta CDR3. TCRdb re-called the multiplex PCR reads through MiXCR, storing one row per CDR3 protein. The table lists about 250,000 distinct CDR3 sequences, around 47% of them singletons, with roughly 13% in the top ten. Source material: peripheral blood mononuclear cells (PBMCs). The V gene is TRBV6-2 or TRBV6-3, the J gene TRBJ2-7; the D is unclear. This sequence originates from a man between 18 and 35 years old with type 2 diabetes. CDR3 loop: CASSYPPYEQYF. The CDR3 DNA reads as TGTGCCAGCAGTTATCCCCCCTACGAGCAGTACTTC.